One sample yielded the 29 T cell receptor beta chains listed below, sequenced in a study of T cells in Graves' hyperthyroidism and ophthalmopathy. Template material for amplifying TCR beta CDR3 regions consisted of RNA transcripts. RT-PCR in the first round (using the HTBI primer set) targeted the TCR CDR3. TCRdb reprocessed the multiplex PCR reads via MiXCR and lists one record per CDR3 protein. Here the sample spans approximately 380,000 distinct CDR3 sequences, about a fifth being singletons. Sequencing was done on a sample of blood. The receptors originated from a woman younger than 35 with Graves' hyperthyroidism.

The chain carries TRBV20-1 and TRBJ2-2; D is unresolved. In germline, CDR1 is DFQATT, CDR2 SNEGSKA (reference sequence). The V end was cut by 6 bases, the J end by 0 bases, with 8 bases between. The CDR3 totals 13 residues. DNA for the CDR3: TGCAGTGCCCGAACTACGAACACCGGGGAGCTGTTTTTT. It codes for CSARTTNTGELFF.

This clonotype was found many times. The rearrangement uses TRBV28 and TRBJ1-3; 8 positions agree with TRBD1. With V trimmed by 7 bases and J by 0 bases, 5 bases remained unmatched. This CDR3 spans 15 amino acids. Germline V gene sequence: CDR1 MDHEN, CDR2 SYDVKM. CDR3 residues: CASTTGGASGNTIYF. The CDR3 bases are TGTGCCAGCACCACAGGGGGGGCCTCTGGAAACACCATATATTTT.

This clonotype has a count of ten or more. The CDR3 region is CASSPGLAADTQYF. The CDR3 DNA sequence: TGTGCCAGCAGTCCGGGACTAGCCGCAGATACGCAGTATTTT. The chain links TRBV7-3 to TRBJ2-3; 9 bases map to TRBD2. Germline V gene lookup returns CDR1 SGHTA and CDR2 FQGTGA. J was trimmed by 4 bases and V by 6 bases; bases with no gene match: 5. There are 14 residues in the CDR3.

Many counts were recorded for this clonotype. The V call is TRBV7-2, the J call TRBJ2-2, with no clear D. The CDR3 has 12 residues. Looked up from germline, CDR1 is SGHTA and CDR2 is FQGNSA. The V gene lost 7 bases and the J gene lost 1 base, with 4 bases spanning the gap. CDR3 sequence (DNA): TGTGCCAGCACTGAGAACACCGGGGAGCTGTTTTTT. Protein product: CASTENTGELFF.

This clonotype was seen only a few times. This chain links TRBV20-1 with TRBJ2-7, with 11 bases fitting TRBD2. This CDR3 contains 13 residues. With 6 bases clipped from V and 3 bases from J, the junction kept 4 bases outside the gene matches. Germline assignment: CDR1 DFQATT and CDR2 SNEGSKA (reference sequence). In DNA form, the CDR3 reads TGCAGTGCCCGACTAGCGGGGTACTACGAGCAGTACTTC. Protein product: CSARLAGYYEQYF.

This clonotype appeared many times. This chain uses TRBV2 with TRBJ1-2; D is unclear. Germline V CDR1 and CDR2: SNHLY, FYNNEI. The CDR3 sequence is 12 residues long. V shed 8 bases and J shed 4 bases, with 11 bases lying between them. The CDR3 DNA reads TGTGCCAGCCTTGCCACCGTCTATGGCTACACCTTC. This codes for CASLATVYGYTF.

This chain joins TRBV11-1 and TRBJ1-1, with D maybe TRBD1 (5 bases). Germline V gene data show CDR1 as SGHAT and CDR2 as FQDESV (reference sequence). CDR3 length: 16 residues. V lost 2 bases, J lost 1 base, and 14 bases lay in between. Here the CDR3 DNA reads TGTGCCAGCAGCTTATGGGGCAAGCGCGGGAACACTGAAGCTTTCTTT. The encoded protein is CASSLWGKRGNTEAFF.

This clonotype was detected many times. The V gene is TRBV7-9, the J gene TRBJ2-7, with D possibly being TRBD1 or TRBD2 (5 bases each). The ends were cut back, 5 bases at V and 6 bases at J, with 11 bases in the middle. CDR1 SEHNR and CDR2 FQNEAQ come from the germline V gene (reference sequence). The CDR3 sequence is 12 residues long. The CDR3 is CASSHPGAEQYF. In DNA form, the CDR3 reads TGTGCCAGCAGCCATCCCGGGGCCGAGCAGTACTTC.

At least ten counts were recorded for this clonotype. DNA for the CDR3: TGTGCCACCAGTGATTCGGGGACAGGTCACTACGAGCAGTACTTC. This codes for CATSDSGTGHYEQYF. V usage is TRBV24-1 and J usage is TRBJ2-7; TRBD1 aligns across 8 bases. With 2 bases clipped from V and 3 bases from J, the junction kept 5 bases outside the gene matches. The CDR3 is 15 residues long. Germline V CDR1 and CDR2: KGHDR, SFDVKD.

This clonotype has more than one count but fewer than ten. The chain joins TRBV20-1 to TRBJ2-2, with 9 nucleotides matching TRBD2. V lost 0 bases, J lost 4 bases, and 6 bases stayed unmatched. The CDR3 spans 16 residues. CDR1 is DFQATT and CDR2 is SNEGSKA in the germline V gene (reference sequence). The CDR3 region is CSARDASGGITGELFF. CDR3 DNA: TGCAGTGCTAGAGATGCAAGCGGGGGGATCACCGGGGAGCTGTTTTTT.

This clonotype has ten or more counts. V is TRBV20-1 and J is TRBJ2-7; 8 bases agree with TRBD2. The CDR3 length is 17 residues. J was trimmed by 7 bases and V by 7 bases; bases with no gene match: 24. Looked up from germline, CDR1 is DFQATT and CDR2 is SNEGSKA (reference sequence). For the CDR3, the DNA is TGCAGTGGTTTACCAGCGTTAGCGGGGCGGCCTAGTGGGGAGCAGTACTTC. This codes for CSGLPALAGRPSGEQYF.

This clonotype was detected many times. The chain uses TRBV12-3 or TRBV12-4 and TRBJ2-4; either TRBD1 or TRBD2 may supply D (5 bases each). This CDR3 region has 15 residues. The V end was cut by 6 bases, the J end by 4 bases, with 16 bases between. CDR3 sequence (DNA): TGTGCCAGCAGCCTCCGGGACGGCACAAAAAACATTCAGTACTTC. This gives the protein CASSLRDGTKNIQYF.

The sample holds many counts of this clonotype. The chain has TRBV7-6 and TRBJ2-7, with 12 bases that match TRBD1. J was trimmed by 6 bases and V by 5 bases; bases with no gene match: 8. The CDR3 has 15 amino acids. CDR1 is SGHVS, CDR2 FNYEAQ, per germline. The chain's CDR3 is CASSLGTGGLSEQYF. For the CDR3, the DNA is TGTGCCAGCAGCCTTGGGACAGGGGGCCTAAGCGAGCAGTACTTC.

The gene calls are TRBV30 and TRBJ1-2; D ambiguous. Trimming took 2 bases from V and 6 from J, leaving 13 bases between them. The CDR3 totals 13 residues. Germline V gene data show CDR1 as GTSNPN and CDR2 as SVGIG (reference sequence). In DNA, the CDR3 is TGTGCCTGGAGTATCAAATGGGTGGATGGCTACACCTTC. It codes for CAWSIKWVDGYTF.

With respect to this clonotype: A much larger clonotype is one base distant, so this may be a read error. The chain carries TRBV7-7 and TRBJ2-2, with 9 bases matching TRBD1. Germline CDR1 is SSHAT and CDR2 is FNYEAQ (reference sequence). This CDR3 has 16 residues. The CDR3 region has the DNA TGTGCTAGCAGCTCAGCGGACAGGGGAGGCACCGGGGAGCTGTGTTTT. Its protein product is CASSSADRGGTGELCF.

This clonotype was recorded many times. The rearrangement joins TRBV20-1 to TRBJ2-7; the D gene could be TRBD1 or TRBD2 (6 bases each). This CDR3 has 14 amino acids. Trimming shortened V by 3 bases and J by 3 bases, and 15 bases separated the two germline ends. The germline CDR1 and CDR2 sequences are DFQATT and SNEGSKA (reference sequence). CDR3 in DNA: TGCAGTGCTAGGCCGGGGGCTAGCTACTACGAGCAGTACTTC. This encodes CSARPGASYYEQYF.

This clonotype appeared many times. The gene calls are TRBV20-1 and TRBJ1-2; D ambiguous. CDR1 and CDR2 (germline): DFQATT, SNEGSKA (reference sequence). The CDR3 covers 13 residues. V was cut by 4 bases and J by 8 bases, with 17 bases left in between. CDR3 loop: CSAIVPAWTGYTF. The DNA for the CDR3 is TGCAGTGCTATCGTCCCAGCTTGGACGGGCTACACCTTC.

This clonotype was recorded many times. The CDR3 spells CASSARASTDTQYF. In DNA, the CDR3 is TGTGCCAGCAGTGCCCGGGCTAGCACAGATACGCAGTATTTT. The V and J genes are TRBV6-4 and TRBJ2-3; D remains unclear. Trimming removed 4 bases at V and 0 bases at J, with 8 bases between. Germline CDR1 is MRHNA and CDR2 is SNTAGT. The CDR3 is made up of 14 amino acids.

This clonotype was seen repeatedly, ten times or more. V is TRBV6-1 and J is TRBJ2-2, with D uncertain. The CDR3 runs to 13 residues. CDR1 and CDR2 (germline): MNHNS, SASEGT. Trimming stripped 6 bases from V and 5 bases from J, with 10 bases between. The chain's CDR3 is CASSHKLTGELFF. CDR3 bases: TGTGCCAGCAGCCACAAACTTACCGGGGAGCTGTTTTTT.

This clonotype has a handful of counts. The chain employs TRBV5-1 and TRBJ1-1, with D possibly matching TRBD1 (5 bases). CDR3 length equals 15 residues. Germline CDR1 reads SGHRS; CDR2 reads YFSETQ. The V and J ends lost 0 bases and 4 bases respectively, with 13 bases between them. The CDR3 DNA sequence: TGCGCCAGCAGCTTGGACGGGGCCCGGGGCACTGAAGCTTTCTTT. This sequence encodes CASSLDGARGTEAFF. The full variable domain, with the rest looked up from reference TRBV5-1 and TRBJ1-1, is KAGVTQTPRYLIKTRGQQVTLSCSPISGHRSVSWYQQTPGQGLQFLFEYFSETQRNKGNFPGRFSGRQFSNSRSEMNVSTLELGDSALYLCASSLDGARGTEAFFGQGTRLTVV.

This clonotype was seen repeatedly, ten times or more. The V gene is TRBV20-1, the J gene TRBJ2-7, with 12 bases identical to TRBD2. The V and J ends lost 0 bases and 3 bases, in that order; junction bases with no gene match: 9. Per germline, CDR1 DFQATT and CDR2 SNEGSKA (reference sequence). This CDR3 comprises 17 residues. The CDR3: CSARDKGVTSGGYEQYF. CDR3 in DNA: TGCAGTGCTAGAGATAAGGGGGTGACTAGCGGGGGCTACGAGCAGTACTTC.

This clonotype was seen ten or more times. The rearrangement uses TRBV20-1 and TRBJ1-1; the D gene is possibly TRBD1 (6 bases). Looked up from germline, CDR1 is DFQATT and CDR2 is SNEGSKA (reference sequence). V lost 0 bases and J lost 7, with 18 bases in between. The CDR3 runs to 15 residues. CDR3 DNA sequence: TGCAGTGCTAGAGATTTTTCGGGCAGGGGAAATGAAGCTTTCTTT. Protein sequence: CSARDFSGRGNEAFF.

The gene calls are TRBV6-1 and TRBJ2-2; possible D gene TRBD2, 5 bases. This CDR3 contains 16 residues. The germline CDR1 and CDR2 sequences are MNHNS and SASEGT. V was cut by 1 base and J by 8 bases, with 17 bases left in between. DNA of the CDR3: TGTGCCAGCAGTGAAGGCGGCACGGGGTACGAAGGGGAGCTGTTTTTT. As protein: CASSEGGTGYEGELFF.

This clonotype has ten or more counts. The V gene is TRBV20-1, the J gene TRBJ1-2, with TRBD1 matching over 8 bases. The ends lost 5 bases at V and 2 bases at J; junction bases unmatched: 7. The CDR3 has 14 amino acids. Looked up from germline, CDR1 is DFQATT and CDR2 is SNEGSKA (reference sequence). CDR3 amino acids: CSAGTGQVNYGYTF. The CDR3 bases are TGCAGTGCTGGGACAGGTCAAGTCAACTATGGCTACACCTTC.

The chain couples TRBV6-1 to TRBJ2-5, with a tentative D call TRBD2 (5 bases). Per the germline V gene, CDR1 is MNHNS and CDR2 is SASEGT. The CDR3 is made up of 16 amino acids. Trimming removed 6 bases from V and 2 bases from J, with 19 bases in between. The CDR3 reads CASSPPSVTGQETQYF. CDR3 DNA sequence: TGTGCCAGCAGCCCCCCCTCAGTGACGGGACAAGAGACCCAGTACTTC.

This clonotype was found many times. The chain recombines TRBV10-3 with TRBJ2-5; TRBD2 matches at 16 bases. The germline CDR1 and CDR2 sequences are ENHRY and SYGVKD. The V and J ends lost 6 bases and 4 bases, in that order; junction bases with no gene match: 5. The CDR3 spans 16 residues. The CDR3 loop is CAISGGLAGGRETQYF. In DNA form, the CDR3 reads TGTGCCATCAGCGGGGGACTAGCGGGGGGGCGAGAGACCCAGTACTTC.

This clonotype was observed at least ten times. The chain carries TRBV6-5 and TRBJ1-1, with D possibly being TRBD1 (5 bases). Trimming removed 3 bases at V and 8 bases at J, with 13 bases between. The CDR3 spans 13 residues. Germline lookup yields CDR1 MNHEY and CDR2 SVGAGI. The chain's CDR3 is CASSYNTGPEAFF. CDR3 nucleotide sequence: TGTGCCAGCAGTTATAATACAGGCCCCGAAGCTTTCTTT.

This clonotype appeared many times. This chain joins TRBV6-4 and TRBJ1-2; 10 nucleotides align to TRBD1. This CDR3 has 17 residues. V lost 6 bases to trimming and J lost 0 bases; unmatched junction nucleotides: 10. The germline gives CDR1 MRHNA, CDR2 SNTAGT. The CDR3 reads CASRGDRGEKPNYGYTF. CDR3 nucleotide sequence: TGTGCCAGCAGGGGGGACAGGGGCGAAAAACCTAACTATGGCTACACCTTC.

This clonotype has a count of ten or more. The chain is built from TRBV6-5 and TRBJ1-1; 7 nucleotides line up with TRBD1. V was pared by 5 bases and J by 4 bases, with 4 bases of the junction left unmatched. The CDR3 extends over 13 amino acids. Germline CDR1 reads MNHEY; CDR2 reads SVGAGI. The CDR3: CASSRRQGTEAFF. CDR3 in DNA: TGTGCCAGCAGTCGCAGACAGGGCACTGAAGCTTTCTTT.